This passage covers 14 T cell receptor beta chains from one sample sequenced in a study of response to subunit inactivated influenza vaccine. TCRdb recomputed calls from the RT-PCR reads with MiXCR, one row per CDR3 protein. The sample has around 520,000 distinct CDR3 sequences; 25% are singletons. The sample was CD4+ T cells sorted from PBMCs, taken roughly 5 days after vaccination. The receptors here all came from a man in his fifties who received an inactivated influenza vaccine.

J is TRBJ2-7 and V is TRBV5-1; 8 bases are a match to TRBD1. Unmatched junction bases numbered 5, after V lost 1 base and J lost 2 bases. In germline, CDR1 is SGHRS, CDR2 YFSETQ. The CDR3 contains 15 residues. CDR3 region: CASSLIPGQAYEQYF. The CDR3 DNA reads as TGCGCCAGCAGCTTGATTCCGGGACAGGCCTACGAGCAGTACTTC.

The CDR3 loop is CASSPPGLGDFEQFF. The DNA of the CDR3 is TGTGCCAGCTCACCGCCGGGACTAGGGGACTTTGAGCAGTTCTTC. V gene TRBV18 combines with J gene TRBJ2-1; TRBD2 matches at 8 bases. The CDR3 covers 15 residues. V shed 3 bases, J shed 9 bases, and the junction held 10 bases outside the gene matches. Germline V lookup: CDR1 KGHSH, CDR2 LQKENI. Based on the CDR3 plus reference TRBV18 and TRBJ2-1, the full variable domain is NAGVMQNPRHLVRRRGQEARLRCSPMKGHSHVYWYRQLPEEGLKFMVYLQKENIIDESGMPKERFSAEFPKEGPSILRIQQVVRGDSAAYFCASSPPGLGDFEQFFGPGTRLTVL.

A note on this clonotype: The junction departs from the called germline gene at one end, perhaps through a read error. The chain carries TRBV6-6 and TRBJ1-2; TRBD1 agrees at 8 bases. From germline, CDR1 is MNHNY and CDR2 SVGAGI (reference sequence). The CDR3 runs 11 residues. CDR3 nucleotides: TGTGCCAGCAGTTACCTGGAGGGACAGGTATTC. Translating it yields CASSYLEGQVF.

The chain links TRBV7-2 to TRBJ2-2; D unresolved. The CDR3 is 14 amino acids. The V gene's germline CDR1 is SGHTA and CDR2 FQGNSA. V shed 3 bases and J shed 3 bases, with 8 bases lying between them. The chain's CDR3 is CASSFSPYTGELFF. CDR3 coding DNA: TGTGCCAGCAGCTTTTCACCCTACACCGGGGAGCTGTTTTTT.

The chain recombines TRBV20-1 with TRBJ2-5, with D maybe TRBD2 (6 bases). From germline, CDR1 is DFQATT and CDR2 SNEGSKA (reference sequence). This CDR3 comprises 12 residues. Deletions cut 6 bases from V and 4 bases from J, with 12 bases between. The CDR3 bases are TGCAGTGCGGGGGACTCGCGAGAGACCCAGTACTTC. It encodes CSAGDSRETQYF.

The CDR3, as DNA: TGCAGTGCCCAGACCCCGCGCGGAACTAGGGTCAATGAGCAGTTCTTC. It translates to CSAQTPRGTRVNEQFF. This rearrangement joins TRBV20-1 to TRBJ2-1; tentative D call: TRBD2 (5 bases). This CDR3 is built from 16 residues. Germline loops: CDR1 DFQATT, CDR2 SNEGSKA (reference sequence). Trimming stripped 6 bases from V and 6 bases from J, with 24 bases between.

V and J are TRBV7-2 and TRBJ2-7, with 7 bases lining up with TRBD1. Trimming took 3 bases from V and 3 from J; bases not matched to a gene: 8. This CDR3 comprises 15 residues. The germline gives CDR1 SGHTA, CDR2 FQGNSA. The CDR3, as DNA: TGTGCCAGCAGCTTCCCAGGGGGTAGGGGCTACGAGCAGTACTTC. Translated, it gives CASSFPGGRGYEQYF. The complete variable domain, with remaining parts taken from reference TRBV7-2 and TRBJ2-7, reads GAGVSQSPSNKVTEKGKDVELRCDPISGHTALYWYRQSLGQGLEFLIYFQGNSAPDKSGLPSDRFSAERTGGSVSTLTIQRTQQEDSAVYLCASSFPGGRGYEQYFGPGTRLTVT.

This clonotype turned up a few times. V and J are TRBV6-5 and TRBJ1-6, with D perhaps matching TRBD1 (6 bases). V was trimmed by 2 bases and J by 8 bases, leaving 10 bases between them. This CDR3 spans 14 amino acids. Germline values: CDR1 MNHEY, CDR2 SVGAGI. The CDR3 coding sequence is TGTGCCAGCAGTTACCGGGGGCGATATTCACCCCTCCACTTT. Its translation is CASSYRGRYSPLHF.

This clonotype was seen a few times. The genes are TRBV11-2 and TRBJ2-2, with 10 bases lining up with TRBD2. CDR1 is SGHAT, CDR2 FQNNGV, per germline. This CDR3 region has 19 residues. V was pared by 4 bases and J by 11 bases, with 22 bases of the junction left unmatched. CDR3 region: CASSSLAGKLRWTSAELFF. The CDR3 coding sequence is TGTGCCAGCAGCTCACTAGCGGGAAAGTTACGATGGACGTCAGCCGAGCTGTTTTTT. Supplemented by reference TRBV11-2 and TRBJ2-2, the full variable domain reads EAGVAQSPRYKIIEKRQSVAFWCNPISGHATLYWYQQILGQGPKLLIQFQNNGVVDDSQLPKDRFSAERLKGVDSTLKIQPAKLEDSAVYLCASSSLAGKLRWTSAELFFGEGSRLTVL.

This rearrangement joins TRBV4-2 to TRBJ1-1, with unresolved D. Germline assignment: CDR1 LGHNA and CDR2 YNFKEQ. V was cut by 0 bases and J by 1 base, with 9 bases left in between. The CDR3 has 15 residues. The CDR3 loop reads CASSQEQEGNTEAFF. DNA for the CDR3: TGTGCCAGCAGCCAAGAGCAGGAGGGGAACACTGAAGCTTTCTTT.

This clonotype was counted only a few times. The CDR3 region is CSARGETAANYGYTF. DNA of the CDR3: TGCAGTGCTAGAGGGGAGACAGCAGCTAACTATGGCTACACCTTC. The V and J genes are TRBV20-1 and TRBJ1-2, with D possibly TRBD1 on 5 matching bases. The CDR3 has 15 amino acids. The ends were cut back, 1 base at V and 0 bases at J, with 12 bases in the middle. From germline, CDR1 is DFQATT and CDR2 SNEGSKA (reference sequence).

This clonotype has just a few counts. The gene calls are TRBV3-1 and TRBJ2-7; 9 bases line up with TRBD1. Trimming at V came to 2 bases and at J to 5 bases, leaving 7 bases not matched to a gene. CDR3 length equals 15 residues. Germline V gene sequence: CDR1 LGHDT, CDR2 YNNKEL (reference sequence). The CDR3 DNA follows: TGTGCCAGCAGCCAACCGGGACAGGGTGGCCACGAGCAGTACTTC. Amino acids: CASSQPGQGGHEQYF.

In its sample, this clonotype was seen a few times. The chain uses TRBV5-5 and TRBJ2-3; unclear D gene. Trimming pared 0 bases from V and 5 bases from J, leaving 10 bases between. This CDR3 contains 14 residues. CDR1 and CDR2 (germline): SGHKS, YYEKEE (reference sequence). Here the CDR3 reads CASSLGTGGDTQYF. In DNA form, the CDR3 reads TGTGCCAGCAGCTTGGGGACCGGCGGAGATACGCAGTATTTT.

This chain uses TRBV12-3 or TRBV12-4 with TRBJ1-5, with D tentatively TRBD1 (6 bases). The CDR3 sequence is 16 residues long. V was clipped by 2 bases and J by 4 bases, with 15 bases between them. The chain's CDR3 is CASSLQGMVGNQPQHF. The CDR3 nucleotides are TGTGCCAGCAGTTTACAGGGGATGGTTGGGAATCAGCCCCAGCATTTT.